This is a list of T cell receptor beta chains from one sample in a study of T cell repertoires in cytomegalovirus infection. TCRdb re-called the reads through MiXCR, storing one row per CDR3 protein. The repertoire holds nearly 550,000 distinct CDR3 sequences, with more than 15% as singletons. The sequencing input was CD8+ T cells from PBMCs. These receptor sequences come from a human donor in good health (CMV status not recorded). Some clones in this sample may be carry-over from other donors' samples. CDR3s include the opening cysteine and the closing phenylalanine or tryptophan. The D gene is left open where the match is weak. Some rows mark clone size as missing; the rest say once, few, many or name a class of expanded clone.

size: many
D: TRBD2
J: TRBJ2-3
V: TRBV6-6
CDR3: CASSYGLAGSTDTQYF
DNA: TGTGCCAGCAGTTACGGGCTAGCGGGAAGCACAGATACGCAGTATTTT

size: many
D: NA
J: TRBJ2-1
V: TRBV11-1
CDR3: CASSHSGLNSYNEQFF
DNA: TGTGCCAGCAGCCACAGCGGACTCAACTCCTACAATGAGCAGTTCTTC

size: NA
D: NA
J: TRBJ2-1
V: TRBV7-3
CDR3: CASSSFGVNEQFF
DNA: TGTGCCAGCAGTAGCTTCGGGGTCAATGAGCAGTTCTTC

size: NA
D: TRBD1
J: TRBJ2-7
V: TRBV20-1
CDR3: CSARVSTGGSGEQYF
DNA: TGCAGTGCTAGAGTCTCGACAGGGGGATCCGGCGAGCAGTACTTC

size: NA
D: TRBD2
J: TRBJ2-7
V: TRBV3-1
CDR3: CASSHRGAGGRYEQYF
DNA: TGTGCCAGCAGCCACAGGGGAGCGGGGGGACGTTACGAGCAGTACTTC

size: many
D: NA
J: TRBJ1-5
V: TRBV7-8
CDR3: CASSLGILGRNQPQHF
DNA: TGTGCCAGCAGCTTAGGTATACTGGGTCGCAATCAGCCCCAGCATTTT

size: many
D: NA
J: TRBJ2-7
V: TRBV6-1
CDR3: CASSEVRQRTSYEQYF
DNA: TGTGCCAGCAGTGAAGTTCGACAGCGGACCTCCTACGAGCAGTACTTC

size: few
D: NA
J: TRBJ2-3
V: TRBV27
CDR3: CASSLGGFPDTQYF
DNA: TGTGCCAGCAGTTTAGGGGGGTTCCCAGATACGCAGTATTTT

size: once
D: NA
J: TRBJ2-1
V: TRBV27
CDR3: CATARGSLRGEFF
DNA: TGTGCCACCGCTCGGGGAAGCCTCAGGGGTGAGTTCTTC

size: many
D: NA
J: TRBJ1-2
V: TRBV7-2
CDR3: CASSLASGNYGYTF
DNA: TGTGCCAGCAGCTTAGCTTCTGGGAACTATGGCTACACCTTC

size: many
D: NA
J: TRBJ2-7
V: TRBV7-2
CDR3: CASSLDVAYEQYF
DNA: TGTGCCAGCAGCTTAGACGTAGCCTACGAGCAGTACTTC

size: few
D: NA
J: TRBJ2-7
V: TRBV7-9
CDR3: CASSLVPSYEQYF
DNA: TGTGCCAGCAGCTTAGTGCCCTCCTACGAGCAGTACTTC

size: NA
D: NA
J: TRBJ1-2
V: TRBV19
CDR3: CASRRRGFSAYGYTF
DNA: TGTGCCAGTCGTCGGAGGGGATTTTCGGCCTATGGCTACACCTTC

size: many
D: TRBD2
J: TRBJ2-7
V: TRBV27
CDR3: CASSWTSGREQYF
DNA: TGTGCCAGCAGTTGGACTAGCGGGAGGGAGCAGTACTTC

size: few
D: TRBD1
J: TRBJ1-1
V: TRBV27
CDR3: CASSLSPGGSRNTEAFF
DNA: TGTGCCAGCAGTTTATCGCCAGGGGGCTCGAGAAACACTGAAGCTTTCTTT

size: NA
D: TRBD1
J: TRBJ1-1
V: TRBV5-1
CDR3: CASSRGGGLNTEAFF
DNA: TGCGCCAGCAGCCGAGGGGGCGGACTGAACACTGAAGCTTTCTTT

size: many
D: TRBD2
J: TRBJ2-3
V: TRBV4-1
CDR3: CASSRPTSGDTQYF
DNA: TGCGCCAGCAGCCGCCCGACTAGCGGGGATACGCAGTATTTT

size: NA
D: NA
J: TRBJ2-2
V: TRBV28
CDR3: CASSSGQKNTGELFF
DNA: TGTGCCAGCAGTTCTGGACAGAAGAACACCGGGGAGCTGTTTTTT

size: many
D: TRBD1
J: TRBJ2-1
V: TRBV4-1
CDR3: CASSQDLGQGRFNEQFF
DNA: TGCGCCAGCAGCCAAGATCTTGGACAGGGGAGATTCAATGAGCAGTTCTTC

size: NA
D: NA
J: TRBJ2-7
V: TRBV6-1
CDR3: CASRQGVDEQYF
DNA: TGTGCCAGCAGGCAGGGCGTCGACGAGCAGTACTTC

size: NA
D: NA
J: TRBJ1-2
V: TRBV27
CDR3: CASRDVPYSNYGYTF
DNA: TGTGCCAGTAGGGACGTACCTTACTCTAACTATGGCTACACCTTC

size: many
D: NA
J: TRBJ2-7
V: TRBV4-1
CDR3: CASSQEATRGYEQYF
DNA: TGCGCCAGCAGCCAAGAGGCTACCCGGGGCTACGAGCAGTACTTC

size: few
D: NA
J: TRBJ1-3
V: TRBV13
CDR3: CASSLVGPAGNTIYF
DNA: TGTGCCAGCAGCTTAGTCGGTCCCGCTGGAAACACCATATATTTT

size: many
D: NA
J: TRBJ1-2
V: TRBV28
CDR3: CASSYRATDSEFNYGYTF
DNA: TGTGCCAGCAGTTATAGAGCCACGGACAGCGAATTTAACTATGGCTACACCTTC

size: few
D: TRBD2
J: TRBJ2-1
V: TRBV6-4
CDR3: CASSAGLRLAGGPYNEQFF
DNA: TGTGCCAGCAGCGCGGGGCTACGACTAGCGGGAGGCCCCTACAATGAGCAGTTCTTC

size: NA
D: NA
J: TRBJ2-7
V: TRBV5-8
CDR3: CASSTGSEGYYEQYF
DNA: TGTGCCAGCAGCACAGGGTCCGAGGGTTACTACGAGCAGTACTTC

size: NA
D: TRBD2
J: TRBJ2-7
V: TRBV27
CDR3: CASSHGGGKEQYF
DNA: TGTGCCAGCAGCCATGGGGGGGGTAAAGAGCAGTACTTC

size: few
D: NA
J: TRBJ2-7
V: TRBV14
CDR3: CASSQGASTYEQYF
DNA: TGTGCCAGCAGCCAAGGGGCCAGCACCTACGAGCAGTACTTC

size: many
D: NA
J: TRBJ2-2
V: TRBV11-2
CDR3: CASSPGVNTGELFF
DNA: TGTGCCAGCAGCCCGGGGGTAAACACCGGGGAGCTGTTTTTT

size: many
D: TRBD2
J: TRBJ2-7
V: TRBV7-9
CDR3: CASSLVAGDVEQYF
DNA: TGTGCCAGCAGCTTAGTAGCGGGAGACGTCGAGCAGTACTTC

size: few
D: TRBD1
J: TRBJ2-3
V: TRBV6-4
CDR3: CASSEGGRGTDTQYF
DNA: TGTGCCAGCAGTGAAGGGGGCAGGGGCACAGATACGCAGTATTTT

size: many
D: NA
J: TRBJ2-7
V: TRBV6-1
CDR3: CASSDRRTDHYEQYF
DNA: TGTGCCAGCAGTGATAGGAGAACGGACCACTACGAGCAGTACTTC

size: many
D: NA
J: TRBJ1-5
V: TRBV27
CDR3: CASSLVVNQPQHF
DNA: TGTGCCAGCAGTTTAGTAGTCAATCAGCCCCAGCATTTT

size: few
D: TRBD1
J: TRBJ2-1
V: TRBV4-1
CDR3: CASSQESQGAHEQFF
DNA: TGCGCCAGCAGCCAAGAAAGCCAGGGGGCTCATGAGCAGTTCTTC

size: few
D: NA
J: TRBJ1-2
V: TRBV27
CDR3: CASSHYSVGHQYGYTF
DNA: TGTGCCAGCAGCCACTATTCAGTGGGACACCAATATGGCTACACCTTC

size: few
D: TRBD1
J: TRBJ2-7
V: TRBV6-1
CDR3: CASSEETGSSYEQYF
DNA: TGTGCCAGCAGTGAAGAGACAGGGAGCTCCTACGAGCAGTACTTC

size: many
D: NA
J: TRBJ1-2
V: TRBV6-5
CDR3: CASSYGEGDLGYTF
DNA: TGTGCCAGCAGTTACGGGGAGGGGGACTTAGGCTACACCTTC

size: few
D: NA
J: TRBJ1-2
V: TRBV6-5
CDR3: CASSYTGLDGYTF
DNA: TGTGCCAGCAGTTACACAGGGTTGGATGGCTACACCTTC

size: many
D: NA
J: TRBJ2-7
V: TRBV11-2
CDR3: CASSLGHSSSYEQYF
DNA: TGTGCCAGCAGTTTGGGACACTCGAGCTCCTACGAGCAGTACTTC

size: NA
D: NA
J: TRBJ1-4
V: TRBV6-5
CDR3: CASSYSTSANEKLFF
DNA: TGTGCCAGCAGTTACTCGACCAGTGCTAATGAAAAACTGTTTTTT

size: few
D: NA
J: TRBJ1-1
V: TRBV19
CDR3: CASSIGRGWNTEAFF
DNA: TGTGCCAGTAGTATTGGGAGGGGATGGAACACTGAAGCTTTCTTT

size: NA
D: NA
J: TRBJ1-1
V: TRBV7-9
CDR3: CASTRGVETEAFF
DNA: TGTGCCAGCACTCGGGGCGTGGAAACTGAAGCTTTCTTT

size: many
D: NA
J: TRBJ2-2
V: TRBV19
CDR3: CASSIALGGTGELFF
DNA: TGTGCCAGTAGTATAGCCCTGGGGGGCACCGGGGAGCTGTTTTTT

size: few
D: NA
J: TRBJ1-1
V: TRBV19
CDR3: CASSYGGGEAFF
DNA: TGTGCCAGTAGTTATGGGGGCGGTGAAGCTTTCTTT

size: many
D: NA
J: TRBJ1-1
V: TRBV10-3
CDR3: CAISEVANTEAFF
DNA: TGTGCCATCAGTGAGGTCGCAAACACTGAAGCTTTCTTT

size: many
D: TRBD2
J: TRBJ2-1
V: TRBV12-3/TRBV12-4
CDR3: CASSVSGRARNEQFF
DNA: TGTGCCAGCAGCGTTAGCGGGAGGGCCAGGAATGAGCAGTTCTTC

size: many
D: TRBD1
J: TRBJ2-7
V: TRBV7-9
CDR3: CASSLASDRAYEQYF
DNA: TGTGCCAGCAGCTTAGCCTCCGACAGGGCCTACGAGCAGTACTTC

size: NA
D: NA
J: TRBJ1-1
V: TRBV27
CDR3: CARLQPGVWNTEAFF
DNA: TGTGCCAGACTACAGCCAGGGGTATGGAACACTGAAGCTTTCTTT

size: many
D: TRBD1
J: TRBJ1-5
V: TRBV7-6
CDR3: CASSPGQGAFQPQHF
DNA: TGTGCCAGCAGCCCTGGACAGGGGGCGTTTCAGCCCCAGCATTTT

size: many
D: NA
J: TRBJ1-5
V: TRBV7-2
CDR3: CASSTGRWAEQDKNQPQHF
DNA: TGTGCCAGCAGCACGGGCCGGTGGGCAGAACAGGACAAAAATCAGCCCCAGCATTTT

size: many
D: TRBD1
J: TRBJ1-1
V: TRBV7-2
CDR3: CASSADRDRDTEAFF
DNA: TGTGCCAGCAGCGCCGACAGGGATAGGGACACTGAAGCTTTCTTT

size: few
D: NA
J: TRBJ1-2
V: TRBV19
CDR3: CASSIGPGAGYTF
DNA: TGTGCCAGTAGTATCGGCCCTGGGGCTGGCTACACCTTC

size: NA
D: NA
J: TRBJ2-5
V: TRBV7-9
CDR3: CASSGGTVPTQYF
DNA: TGTGCCAGCAGCGGCGGGACCGTCCCCACCCAGTACTTC

size: few
D: TRBD1
J: TRBJ1-5
V: TRBV27
CDR3: CASQTGLGNQPQHF
DNA: TGTGCCAGCCAGACAGGGCTGGGCAATCAGCCCCAGCATTTT

size: few
D: TRBD2
J: TRBJ2-3
V: TRBV7-3
CDR3: CASSLGLASITDTQYF
DNA: TGTGCCAGCAGCCTAGGACTAGCAAGTATCACAGATACGCAGTATTTT